These 26 T cell receptor beta chains originate from one sample sequenced in a study of blood T cell repertoires in COVID-19. Here immunoSEQ multiplex PCR was the method, and the copy in TCRdb shows in-frame clones only, minus some. The data hold just over 300,000 clones, with around 90% observed a single time. Specimen: peripheral blood. All receptors come from a man between 18 and 35 years old with active or convalescent COVID-19.

J is TRBJ1-2 and V is TRBV21-1. TRBV21-1 is a pseudogene. The CDR3 totals 13 residues. The CDR3 here is CASSKGANYGYTF. In DNA form, the CDR3 reads TGTGCCAGCAGCAAAGGAGCTAACTATGGCTACACCTTC.

The chain links TRBV28 to TRBJ2-5; tentatively, D is TRBD2 (6 bases). CDR1 and CDR2 from the germline V gene are MDHEN and SYDVKM. This CDR3 region has 14 residues. Between the trimmed V and J ends, which lost 4 bases and 3 bases, there was a span of 12 bases. The CDR3 reads CASSSGGQEETQYF. CDR3 DNA sequence: TGTGCCAGCAGTTCCGGGGGTCAGGAAGAGACCCAGTACTTC.

This chain joins TRBV7-6 and TRBJ1-2, with D maybe TRBD1 (6 bases). With 1 base removed from V and 7 bases from J, the gap between germline ends came to 13 bases. The CDR3 is 14 amino acids. Looked up from germline, CDR1 is SGHVS and CDR2 is FNYEAQ. The CDR3 bases are TGTGCCAGCAGCTTAGGTACAGGGACGGGTGGCTACACCTTC. Encoded protein: CASSLGTGTGGYTF.

This chain links TRBV7-8 with TRBJ2-7, with 7 nucleotides matching TRBD1. V was pared by 3 bases and J by 4 bases, with 6 bases of the junction left unmatched. The CDR3 length is 14 residues. Germline assignment: CDR1 SGHVS and CDR2 FQNEAQ. The DNA for the CDR3 is TGTGCCAGCAGCTTGACAGGGAACGGTTACGAGCAGTACTTC. Translation gives CASSLTGNGYEQYF.

The V and J genes are TRBV18 and TRBJ2-1, with TRBD2 identical over 8 bases. With V trimmed by 3 bases and J by 1 base, 5 bases remained unmatched. There are 16 residues in the CDR3. Germline CDR1 KGHSH, CDR2 LQKENI. The CDR3 coding sequence is TGTGCCAGCTCACCGCAAGCGGGAGCATCCTACAATGAGCAGTTCTTC. This codes for CASSPQAGASYNEQFF.

The chain has TRBV27 and TRBJ1-1; the D is unclear. V lost 6 bases to trimming and J lost 8 bases, with 13 bases between them. The CDR3 loop spans 12 amino acids. Per germline, CDR1 MNHEY and CDR2 SMNVEV (reference sequence). CDR3 amino acids: CASSEGSQEAFF. The CDR3 DNA reads as TGTGCCAGCAGCGAGGGAAGCCAGGAAGCTTTCTTT.

The chain combines TRBV2 with TRBJ1-6; D remains unclear. The germline V gene encodes CDR1 SNHLY and CDR2 FYNNEI. The CDR3 covers 14 residues. Trimming left V 4 bases short and J 3 bases short, with 7 bases between. CDR3 sequence (DNA): TGTGCCAGCAGTGGACGGGACTATAATTCACCCCTCCACTTT. The encoded protein is CASSGRDYNSPLHF.

The J gene is TRBJ2-1, the V gene TRBV7-8, with D tentatively TRBD2 (5 bases). V gave up 5 bases and J gave up 4 bases, with 18 bases separating them. The germline CDR1 and CDR2 sequences are SGHVS and FQNEAQ. The CDR3 length is 16 residues. Written as DNA, the CDR3 is TGTGCCAGCAGCCACCCCCGGGATACGTTTTACAATGAGCAGTTCTTC. Its translation is CASSHPRDTFYNEQFF.

The chain uses TRBV19 and TRBJ2-7, with 10 nucleotides matching TRBD2. Germline loops: CDR1 LNHDA, CDR2 SQIVND (reference sequence). V shed 5 bases, J shed 0 bases, and the junction held 4 bases outside the gene matches. The CDR3 covers 15 residues. The CDR3 reads CASSPGLAASYEQYF. CDR3 nucleotide sequence: TGTGCCAGTAGTCCCGGACTAGCGGCCTCCTACGAGCAGTACTTC.

V is TRBV3-1 (or the pseudogene TRBV3-2) and J is TRBJ1-2, with TRBD1 matching over 8 bases. The CDR3 is 14 amino acids. J gave up 4 bases and V 4 bases, and 5 bases lay outside the gene matches. CDR1 is LGHDT and CDR2 is YNNKEL in the germline V gene (reference sequence). The CDR3 DNA follows: TGTGCCAGCAGCCCGACAGGGGTTGGCTATGGCTACACCTTC. The encoded protein is CASSPTGVGYGYTF.

The chain carries TRBV11-2 and TRBJ1-2; the D gene is possibly TRBD1 (6 bases). The V gene's germline CDR1 is SGHAT and CDR2 FQNNGV. V lost 5 bases and J lost 8, with 15 bases in between. The length of the CDR3 is 13 residues. DNA of the CDR3: TGTGCCAGCAGCCAGACAGGATTTAAAGGCTACACCTTC. It codes for CASSQTGFKGYTF.

This sequence joins TRBV4-3 and TRBJ2-1; D may be TRBD2 (6 bases). The CDR3 is 17 amino acids. V gave up 3 bases and J gave up 4 bases, with 19 bases separating them. In germline, CDR1 is LGHNA, CDR2 YSLEER. This CDR3 reads CASSQRHRDLEYNEQFF. Here the CDR3 DNA reads TGCGCCAGCAGCCAGCGTCACCGGGACTTGGAGTACAATGAGCAGTTCTTC.

This clone showed up just once. This chain connects TRBV6-5 to TRBJ2-2; the D gene is possibly TRBD1 (5 bases). Germline CDR1 and CDR2: MNHEY and SVGAGI. This CDR3 spans 13 amino acids. Trimming shortened V by 2 bases and J by 9 bases, and 10 bases separated the two germline ends. CDR3 bases: TGTGCCAGCAGTTACCTCGCAGGGAGGGAGCTGTTTTTT. Translation gives CASSYLAGRELFF.

This clone was observed a handful of times. V and J are TRBV3-1 (or the pseudogene TRBV3-2) and TRBJ1-6; no reliable D call. Per germline, CDR1 LGHDT and CDR2 YNNKEL (reference sequence). The V end lost 4 bases, the J end lost 0 bases, and 10 bases lay between the germline ends. The CDR3 extends over 16 amino acids. The CDR3 DNA is TGTGCCAGCAGCCCAGCGGGGTACTCCTATAATTCACCCCTCCACTTT. It is translated as CASSPAGYSYNSPLHF.

In its sample, this clone was seen once. V usage is TRBV3-1 (or the pseudogene TRBV3-2) and J usage is TRBJ2-7, with 12 nucleotides matching TRBD2. Germline CDR1 LGHDT, CDR2 YNNKEL (reference sequence). The CDR3 length is 14 residues. V lost 8 bases to trimming and J lost 3 bases; unmatched junction nucleotides: 5. The CDR3 is CASGLAGPLYEQYF. DNA for the CDR3: TGTGCCAGCGGACTAGCGGGGCCCCTCTACGAGCAGTACTTC.

To note about this clone: Because the CDR3 is missing its conserved closing phenylalanine or tryptophan, this is likely a read error. The CDR3 is CASSIGTNDYTL. DNA of the CDR3: TGTGCCAGCAGCATCGGGACAAACGACTACACCCTC. This chain joins TRBV5-6 and TRBJ1-2; tentatively, D is TRBD1 (6 bases). With 4 bases removed from V and 10 bases from J, the gap between germline ends came to 14 bases. Germline V gene data show CDR1 as SGHDT and CDR2 as YYEEEE. The CDR3 length is 12 residues.

The CDR3 region has the DNA TGTGCCAGCAGTCATAAATCCAGGGGCTCGAACACTGAAGCTTTCTTT. This sequence encodes CASSHKSRGSNTEAFF. The V call is TRBV4-2, the J call TRBJ1-1; D is perhaps TRBD1 (6 bases). Trimming removed 6 bases from V and 1 base from J, with 18 bases in between. This CDR3 is 16 amino acids long. The germline gives CDR1 LGHNA, CDR2 YNFKEQ.

The J gene is TRBJ1-2, the V gene TRBV6-1, with D unclear. Germline V lookup: CDR1 MNHNS, CDR2 SASEGT. V was trimmed by 3 bases and J by 6 bases, leaving 14 bases between them. This CDR3 has 14 residues. CDR3 region: CASSDVTEFHGYTF. In nucleotides, the CDR3 is TGTGCCAGCAGTGATGTAACAGAATTCCATGGCTACACCTTC.

The rearrangement links TRBV7-9 to TRBJ1-1; D call uncertain. The CDR3 runs to 14 residues. V gave up 1 base and J gave up 5 bases, with 11 bases separating them. The germline CDR1 and CDR2 sequences are SEHNR and FQNEAQ (reference sequence). The CDR3 DNA reads TGTGCCAGCAGCTTAGTTTCGGTGAGGACTGAAGCTTTCTTT. Amino acids: CASSLVSVRTEAFF.

V usage is TRBV7-2 and J usage is TRBJ2-5, with TRBD1 matching over 7 bases. Trimming took 4 bases from V and 5 from J; bases not matched to a gene: 10. The CDR3 length is 15 residues. CDR1 is SGHTA and CDR2 is FQGNSA in the germline V gene. Here the CDR3 DNA reads TGTGCCAGCAGCTCGGACACAGGGGTCAGGGAGACCCAGTACTTC. The encoded protein is CASSSDTGVRETQYF.

This chain links TRBV3-1 (or the pseudogene TRBV3-2) with TRBJ2-7; D may be TRBD2 (5 bases). From germline, CDR1 is LGHDT and CDR2 YNNKEL (reference sequence). The CDR3 spans 14 residues. V gave up 5 bases and J gave up 6 bases, with 17 bases separating them. CDR3: CASSARPSLVEQYF. Here the CDR3 DNA reads TGTGCCAGCAGCGCCCGCCCTAGCTTGGTCGAGCAGTACTTC.

The V call is TRBV11-2, the J call TRBJ1-1; the D gene is possibly TRBD1 (5 bases). The CDR3 covers 14 residues. Trimming removed 7 bases at V and 2 bases at J, with 14 bases between. Germline V gives CDR1 SGHAT, CDR2 FQNNGV. The CDR3 reads CASNTRGINTEAFF. CDR3 coding DNA: TGTGCCAGCAACACTCGGGGGATAAACACTGAAGCTTTCTTT.

The V call is TRBV6-5, the J call TRBJ1-1; 7 nucleotides line up with TRBD1. The ends lost 5 bases at V and 4 bases at J; junction bases unmatched: 10. CDR3 length: 15 amino acids. Germline values: CDR1 MNHEY, CDR2 SVGAGI. In DNA form, the CDR3 reads TGTGCCAGCAGTAAAAGACAGGGTGTGGGCACTGAAGCTTTCTTT. Translating gives CASSKRQGVGTEAFF.

This clone has a handful of counts. The chain employs TRBV5-1 and TRBJ1-4, with D perhaps matching TRBD1 (5 bases). Germline V gene lookup returns CDR1 SGHRS and CDR2 YFSETQ. CDR3 length: 14 residues. V was pared by 3 bases and J by 6 bases, with 12 bases between. The CDR3 region is CASSWGDGDEKLFF. The CDR3 bases are TGCGCCAGCAGCTGGGGGGACGGCGATGAAAAACTGTTTTTT. The variable domain in full, with the rest retrieved from reference TRBV5-1 and TRBJ1-4, is KAGVTQTPRYLIKTRGQQVTLSCSPISGHRSVSWYQQTPGQGLQFLFEYFSETQRNKGNFPGRFSGRQFSNSRSEMNVSTLELGDSALYLCASSWGDGDEKLFFGSGTQLSVL.

The V and J genes are TRBV5-5 and TRBJ2-5; D may be TRBD2 (7 bases). Per the germline V gene, CDR1 is SGHKS and CDR2 is YYEKEE (reference sequence). The CDR3 is made up of 14 amino acids. V lost 4 bases, J lost 4 bases, and 14 bases lay in between. The CDR3 here is CASSAGAGAETQYF. The CDR3 DNA is TGTGCCAGCAGCGCGGGGGCGGGGGCAGAGACCCAGTACTTC.

This chain links TRBV5-1 with TRBJ2-5, with 8 bases identical to TRBD2. In germline, CDR1 is SGHRS, CDR2 YFSETQ. The CDR3 covers 15 residues. V shed 0 bases, J shed 6 bases, and the junction held 7 bases outside the gene matches. The CDR3 spells CASSLVSGREQTQYF. The CDR3 DNA reads as TGCGCCAGCAGCTTGGTCAGCGGGAGAGAACAGACCCAGTACTTC.